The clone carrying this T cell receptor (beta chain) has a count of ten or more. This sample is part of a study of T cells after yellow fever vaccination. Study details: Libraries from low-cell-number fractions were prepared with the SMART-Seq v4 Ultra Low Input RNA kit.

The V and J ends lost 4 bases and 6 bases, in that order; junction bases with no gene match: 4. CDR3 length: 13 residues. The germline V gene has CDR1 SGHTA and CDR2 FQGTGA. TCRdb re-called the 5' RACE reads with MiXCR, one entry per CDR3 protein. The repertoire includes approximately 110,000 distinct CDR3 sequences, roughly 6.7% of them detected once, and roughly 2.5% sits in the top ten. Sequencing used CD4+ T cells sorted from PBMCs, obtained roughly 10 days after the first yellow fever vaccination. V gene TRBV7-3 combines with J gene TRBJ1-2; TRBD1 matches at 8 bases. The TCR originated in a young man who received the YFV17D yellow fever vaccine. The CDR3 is CASSSGTGDGYTF. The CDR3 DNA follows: TGTGCCAGCAGCTCCGGGACAGGAGATGGCTACACCTTC.